This T cell receptor beta chain was recorded in a study of T cell responses to AZD1222 COVID-19 vaccine. Study conclusions and caveats: The study found Spike-specific TCR breadth and depth rose after two AZD1222 doses. Just a handful of AZD1222 recipients tested seropositive at baseline. The span of vaccine-associated CD4 TCRs extended across spike, with dominance at 160-218 and 743-854.

Profiled with immunoSEQ multiplex PCR; TCRdb holds only in-frame clones, not every one. Of some 97,000 clones in the sample, about 87% are singletons; the top ten hold 3.5% to 4.5%. This CDR3 is 17 amino acids long. V was trimmed by 3 bases and J by 5 bases, leaving 20 bases between them. Germline V gene lookup returns CDR1 MGHDK and CDR2 SYGVNS. Regarding this clone: The antigen remains unidentified.

The specimen was peripheral blood, collected on day 0 of MenACWY control vaccination. The V gene is TRBV25-1, the J gene TRBJ2-1; D gene uncertain. This sequence was found in an adult in good health. CDR3 sequence: CASSDFPGVGLDNEQFF. The CDR3 DNA sequence: TGTGCCAGCAGTGACTTCCCCGGTGTGGGCTTAGACAATGAGCAGTTCTTC.